This T cell receptor (beta chain) comes out of a study of blood T cell repertoires in COVID-19. About the study: From T cells, B-cell-depleted T cells, or PBMCs came the material, which was cDNA or gDNA.

As processed by the authors: Reference gene primer amplification yielded estimated nucleated cell counts. The protocol was immunoSEQ multiplex PCR, while the TCRdb copy is restricted to in-frame clones and leaves out a portion. V and J calls plus clone size are reproduced from that table; the DNA served to infer D and trimming. In the table there are around 300,000 clones, approximately 86% of which are singletons. In germline, CDR1 is LNHDA, CDR2 SQIVND (reference sequence). V lost 5 bases, J lost 4 bases, and 13 bases lay in between. The CDR3 is made up of 14 amino acids. The J gene is TRBJ2-3, the V gene TRBV19, with D perhaps matching TRBD2 (6 bases). The sample consisted of peripheral blood. The receptor's source is a woman aged 30 to 39 who had recovered from COVID-19. In DNA form, the CDR3 reads TGTGCCAGTAGTTCAAAGCTAGCGCCAGATACGCAGTATTTT. Its protein is CASSSKLAPDTQYF.